This TCR beta chain originates from a study of immune heterogeneity within non-small cell lung tumors. The overall study: It was found that the tumors were 4 squamous cell carcinomas, under 13 non-squamous carcinomas and 1 not otherwise specified. Regarding the study as a whole: The high-frequency T-cell receptor beta clonotypes mostly did not match up between individual patients. Both recurring identical dominant CDR3 beta clonotypes and site-unique high-frequency clones were observed across tumor sites within a patient.

For each sample, template was around 600 ng of bulk tumor genomic DNA. Collection of several biopsies per primary tumor, spaced far apart, took place during surgery. Patients underwent curative surgery for non-small cell lung cancer (untreated and newly diagnosed). The donor pool consisted of newly diagnosed non-small cell lung cancer patients who were having surgery with curative intent. This clonotype was seen more than once but under ten times. Its specificity is not known. The V and J ends lost 6 bases and 9 bases respectively, with 15 bases between them. The CDR3 length is 13 residues. With 32 V and 13 J primers, multiplex PCR amplified the TCR beta CDR3. TCRdb called the multiplex PCR reads again in MiXCR, with one record for every CDR3 protein. The sample has approximately 2,000 distinct CDR3 sequences, 30% seen once; the top ten hold around 15%.

This sequence joins TRBV6-7 and TRBJ1-5; D is possibly TRBD1 (6 bases). TRBV6-7 qualifies as an ORF whose function is uncertain. The receptor's source is a woman aged 50 to 65 with non-small cell lung cancer. The sample was lung tumor tissue. The CDR3 bases are TGTGCCAGCAGGGGACAAGGAGTTTGGCCCCAGCATTTT. Translated, it gives CASRGQGVWPQHF.